Sequencing of this TCR beta chain was carried out in a study of blood T cell repertoires in COVID-19. Study information: T cells, B-cell-depleted T cells, or PBMCs provided the cDNA or gDNA that served as material.

In germline, CDR1 is MNHEY, CDR2 SMNVEV (reference sequence). Trimming removed 5 bases from V and 0 bases from J; junction bases left unmatched: 1. This CDR3 has 15 residues. Per the original methods: Reference gene primer amplification gave estimated nucleated cell counts. Repertoires were generated with immunoSEQ multiplex PCR, while TCRdb's copy carries only in-frame clones and drops some. Clonal size and the V and J genes are those of that table, whereas D and trimming came from the DNA. In the table there are roughly 63,000 clones, 75% to 90% of which are singletons. The chain joins TRBV27 to TRBJ2-2; 9 nucleotides agree with TRBD1. The sample taken for sequencing was peripheral blood. The source of this sequence is a middle-aged man with active COVID-19. The CDR3 protein is CASSGDRANTGELFF. The CDR3 DNA follows: TGTGCCAGCAGTGGGGACAGGGCGAACACCGGGGAGCTGTTTTTT.